This entry lists 16 T cell receptor beta chains sequenced from one sample in a study of T cells expressing NK-cell markers. TCRdb re-called the 5' RACE reads, yielding one record per CDR3 amino acid sequence without DNA. The listing records 150,000 or so distinct CDR3 sequences. The sequenced sample consisted of blood T cells: a sorted CD56 or NKG2C T cell subset, CD4+ or CD8+ T cells, or bulk PBMC T cells (not recorded which). The origin of the receptors is a woman between 45 and 65 years old in good health.

CDR3 amino acids: CASSLPIVGVPSYEQYF. V and J are TRBV7-9 and TRBJ2-7. CDR1 is SEHNR, CDR2 FQNEAQ, per germline (reference sequence). The CDR3 totals 17 residues.

This chain uses TRBV12-3 or TRBV12-4 with TRBJ1-1; lacking DNA, the TRBD1 call made by TCRdb goes unchecked. This CDR3 region has 16 residues. This CDR3 is CASSFRGTGFGAEAFF.

V gene TRBV10-2 combines with J gene TRBJ2-1. The CDR3 sequence is 14 residues long. Germline CDR1 reads WSHSY; CDR2 reads SAAADI. The CDR3 here is CASSVMGLYNEQFF.

The genes are TRBV9 and TRBJ2-1. This CDR3 spans 14 amino acids. The V gene's germline CDR1 is SGDLS and CDR2 YYNGEE. CDR3 residues: CASSADSSYNEQFF.

The chain recombines TRBV20-1 with TRBJ1-2. This CDR3 spans 15 amino acids. The germline CDR1 and CDR2 sequences are DFQATT and SNEGSKA (reference sequence). The CDR3 loop is CSARDPMWVDYGYTF.

The chain couples TRBV11-3 to TRBJ2-2; no DNA is available, so the TRBD1 call from TCRdb remains unchecked. The CDR3 covers 14 residues. Germline-derived CDR1 and CDR2 are SGHNT and YENEEA. CDR3 amino acids: CASSPAALIGELFF.

CDR3 loop: CASTQKDRPSSYEQYF. The rearrangement joins TRBV10-2 to TRBJ2-7; TCRdb lists TRBD1, though no DNA is available to test this call. Germline-derived CDR1 and CDR2 are WSHSY and SAAADI. CDR3 length: 16 residues.

V is TRBV7-6 and J is TRBJ1-5; TCRdb picks TRBD1, but there is no DNA to check that call. The germline V gene has CDR1 SGHVS and CDR2 FNYEAQ. The CDR3 runs 15 residues. The CDR3 sequence is CASSLVGGGNQPQHF.

The CDR3 spells CATSDPGANLDEQFF. The chain employs TRBV24-1 and TRBJ2-1; TCRdb gives TRBD1 as the D gene, but with no DNA this cannot be confirmed. Per the germline V gene, CDR1 is KGHDR and CDR2 is SFDVKD. The CDR3 covers 15 residues.

The chain recombines TRBV5-1 with TRBJ1-1. Germline CDR1 is SGHRS and CDR2 is YFSETQ. The CDR3 sequence is 15 residues long. CDR3 protein: CASHLGYSMNTEAFF.

The rearrangement links TRBV6-5 to TRBJ2-1. The CDR3 contains 14 residues. Germline lookup yields CDR1 MNHEY and CDR2 SVGAGI. The CDR3 protein is CASSSEPSYNEQFF.

The chain employs TRBV4-1 and TRBJ2-5; TCRdb names TRBD1, which stays unverified in the absence of DNA. The V gene's germline CDR1 is MGHRA and CDR2 YSYEKL. CDR3 length: 16 amino acids. CDR3 sequence: CASSQFMDRGQETQYF.

The chain uses TRBV5-1 and TRBJ2-5; TCRdb reports TRBD2, a call that lacks DNA to check it against. The CDR3 runs to 15 residues. Germline V CDR1 and CDR2: SGHRS, YFSETQ. The CDR3 is CASSFSSGWGETQYF.

The rearrangement links TRBV6-1 to TRBJ1-2. This CDR3 region has 13 residues. Per the germline V gene, CDR1 is MNHNS and CDR2 is SASEGT. CDR3 amino acids: CASHDWANYGYTF.

The chain recombines TRBV2 with TRBJ2-2. This CDR3 spans 15 amino acids. Germline assignment: CDR1 SNHLY and CDR2 FYNNEI. The CDR3 reads CASREELADTGELFF.

This chain links TRBV11-2 with TRBJ2-7; the D call of TRBD2 rests on TCRdb alone, since no DNA is present to check it. CDR1 and CDR2 (germline): SGHAT, FQNNGV. The CDR3 sequence is 13 residues long. This CDR3 is CASSLSPGYEQYF.